A selection of T cell receptor beta chains follows, all from one sample in a study of control samples from healthy donors and cancer patients. Assay: immunoSEQ multiplex PCR; the TCRdb copy retains only in-frame clones and omits some. Counted here are around 120,000 clones, more than 85% occurring once; the ten biggest clones make up roughly 1.7%. Sequenced sample: PBMCs. The receptor set was obtained from a man between 45 and 60 years old with head and neck cancer. Each CDR3 is given with its conserved first and last residue. A D gene is named only where the DNA matches it firmly. Not every row has a clone size; where given, it reads once, few, many or a size class.

j_call	clone_size	d_call	v_call	cdr3_nt	cdr3_aa
TRBJ2-1	once	-	TRBV29-1	TGCAGCGTTGAAGCACACAATGAGCAGTTCTTC	CSVEAHNEQFF
TRBJ1-1	-	-	TRBV6-2/TRBV6-3	TGTGCCAGCAGTTACAGCCAGGAAGCTTTCTTT	CASSYSQEAFF
TRBJ1-2	-	-	TRBV5-1	TGCGCCAGCAGCTTAGAGACAGGTTATGGCTACACCTTC	CASSLETGYGYTF
TRBJ1-1	-	TRBD1	TRBV29-1	TGCAGCGCGTACGGACAGGGGAACACTGAAGCTTTCTTT	CSAYGQGNTEAFF
TRBJ2-7	-	-	TRBV27	TGTGCCAGCAGGGAGGGCAGGGGCTACGAGCAGTACTTC	CASREGRGYEQYF
TRBJ2-2	-	-	TRBV6-4	TGTGCCAGCAGTGGGCAGGCAAACACCGGGGAGCTGTTTTTT	CASSGQANTGELFF
TRBJ2-4	-	-	TRBV5-6	TGTGCCAGCAGTCTCGGAAACATTCAGTACTTC	CASSLGNIQYF
TRBJ1-1	-	-	TRBV7-9	TGTGCCAGCAGCTTAATGGCAGGACATGTTGCTTTCTTT	CASSLMAGHVAFF
TRBJ2-5	-	-	TRBV7-9	TGTGCCAGCAGCCCGCACCGGGAAGCCCAAGAGACCCAGTACTTC	CASSPHREAQETQYF
TRBJ1-5	once	TRBD1	TRBV7-9	TGTGCCAGCAGCCGAGGCACAGGGGGCACTAATCAGCCCCAGCATTTT	CASSRGTGGTNQPQHF
TRBJ2-3	-	TRBD1	TRBV27	TGTGCCAGCAGTTTATCTAACAGGGGGGATATAGATACGCAGTATTTT	CASSLSNRGDIDTQYF
TRBJ2-7	-	-	TRBV5-5	TGTGCCAGCAGCTCCGGCGAGGGACCGAAGTACGAGCAGTACTTC	CASSSGEGPKYEQYF
TRBJ1-2	-	-	TRBV28	TGTGCCAGCAGTTTATCGGGGAGTGGCTACACCTTC	CASSLSGSGYTF
TRBJ2-3	few	-	TRBV2	TGTGCCAGCAGTGAAGGGCGTGCAGATACGCAGTATTTT	CASSEGRADTQYF
TRBJ2-7	-	-	TRBV18	TGTGCCAGCTCACCTTCAAAAACAACGACAGGTTCCTACGAGCAGTACTTC	CASSPSKTTTGSYEQYF
TRBJ1-2	-	-	TRBV5-5	TGTGCCAGCAGCTTTAATGTCAGAGGGCTTGACGGCTACACCTTC	CASSFNVRGLDGYTF
TRBJ1-4	-	-	TRBV19	TGTGCCAGTAGTATCGGAGGGAGAGGGGAAAAACTGTTTTTT	CASSIGGRGEKLFF
TRBJ2-1	-	-	TRBV2	TGTGCCAGCAGCGACACTAGTGGTAAGCAGTTCTTC	CASSDTSGKQFF
TRBJ1-3	-	TRBD1	TRBV30	TGTGCCTGGACAAAGGGGGCGGCTGGAAACACCATATATTTT	CAWTKGAAGNTIYF
TRBJ1-4	once	-	TRBV6-2/TRBV6-3	TGTGCCAGCAGCCAACTCCGGGAAAAACTGTTTTTT	CASSQLREKLFF
TRBJ1-1	-	-	TRBV5-1	TGCGCCAGCAACCAGGGGTGGGGCAACACTGAAGCTTTCTTT	CASNQGWGNTEAFF
TRBJ1-4	-	-	TRBV12-3/TRBV12-4	TGTGCCAGCAGGGGAGTAGCTAATGAAAAACTGTTTTTT	CASRGVANEKLFF
TRBJ2-2	-	TRBD2	TRBV7-9	TGTGCCAGCAGCTTATTGAAGCGGGGGTACCAGAACACCGGGGAGCTGTTTTTT	CASSLLKRGYQNTGELFF
TRBJ2-3	-	-	TRBV6-5	TGTGCCAGCAGTTACGGGCGGACAGATACGCAGTATTTT	CASSYGRTDTQYF
TRBJ2-6	-	-	TRBV27	TGTGCCAGCACCCCGACGCTGGGCTTTAGCTCTGGGGCCAACGTCCTGACTTTC	CASTPTLGFSSGANVLTF
TRBJ2-5	-	TRBD2	TRBV7-7	TGTGCCAGTGTGAGAGGGGAGGGTGGGTCGGAGACCCAGTACTTC	CASVRGEGGSETQYF
TRBJ1-6	-	-	TRBV18	TGTGCCAGCTCACCGGTGGGGGCTGGGTCACCCCTCCACTTT	CASSPVGAGSPLHF